The rows below give T cell receptor beta chains drawn from one sample of a study of cytomegalovirus exposure and HLA in healthy donors. The repertoire was sequenced with immunoSEQ multiplex PCR; TCRdb's copy has only in-frame clones and lacks some. The sample contains approximately 44,000 clones, roughly 80% of which appear only once. The specimen sequenced was PBMCs. The receptors here all came from a man aged 25-45 years in good health and CMV-seronegative. The CDR3 runs from the conserved cysteine through the conserved F or W. The D gene is left open where the match is weak. Only part of the rows carry a size: once, few, many, or a class if the clone is expanded.

d_gene	abundance	v_gene	j_gene	CDR3aa	CDR3nt
-	-	TRBV30	TRBJ2-1	CAWPSVTRAYNEQFF	TGTGCCTGGCCGTCCGTCACGCGGGCCTACAATGAGCAGTTCTTC
-	-	TRBV7-9	TRBJ2-5	CASSLGTLNQETQYF	TGTGCCAGCAGCTTAGGGACACTAAACCAAGAGACCCAGTACTTC
TRBD2	-	TRBV7-9	TRBJ2-5	CASSPGDNGLAGDPWTQYF	TGTGCCAGCAGCCCGGGGGACAACGGACTAGCGGGAGACCCGTGGACCCAGTACTTC
TRBD2	-	TRBV19	TRBJ2-7	CASSPGLFYEQYF	TGTGCCAGTAGCCCGGGACTATTCTACGAGCAGTACTTC
-	-	TRBV6-6	TRBJ1-1	CASTQDSNTEAFF	TGTGCCAGCACCCAAGACAGTAACACTGAAGCTTTCTTT
TRBD2	few	TRBV9	TRBJ2-1	CASSVGPLAGAVYEQFF	TGTGCCAGCAGCGTAGGTCCGTTAGCGGGAGCTGTATATGAGCAGTTCTTC
TRBD1	-	TRBV14	TRBJ2-1	CASRPSWGQDRVVYNEQFF	TGTGCCAGCAGACCATCATGGGGCCAGGACAGGGTAGTTTACAATGAGCAGTTCTTC
TRBD1	-	TRBV19	TRBJ1-2	CASSDRGKGLYGYTF	TGTGCCAGTTCGGACAGGGGAAAGGGCCTCTATGGCTACACCTTC
-	-	TRBV28	TRBJ2-7	CASSLRGGFRGGAYEQYF	TGTGCCAGCAGTTTAAGGGGAGGGTTTCGAGGGGGGGCTTACGAGCAGTACTTC
TRBD1	few	TRBV5-4	TRBJ2-7	CASSDRAYEQYF	TGTGCCAGCAGCGACAGGGCGTACGAGCAGTACTTC
TRBD1	-	TRBV2	TRBJ1-1	CASSGQGLRTEAFF	TGTGCCAGCAGTGGACAGGGATTGAGGACTGAAGCTTTCTTT
-	-	TRBV7-9	TRBJ1-5	CASSHGGGRNQPQHF	TGTGCCAGCAGCCACGGGGGTGGGCGGAATCAGCCCCAGCATTTT
TRBD1	-	TRBV10-1	TRBJ2-7	CASSAASTGDGEQYF	TGCGCCAGCAGTGCCGCGAGTACAGGGGACGGCGAGCAGTACTTC
TRBD1	-	TRBV19	TRBJ2-5	CASSTFRDRGRVGETQYF	TGTGCCAGTAGTACCTTCCGGGACAGGGGGCGGGTGGGAGAGACCCAGTACTTC
TRBD2	-	TRBV9	TRBJ2-7	CASSVSRGSHEQYF	TGTGCCAGCAGCGTATCGCGGGGGTCCCACGAGCAGTACTTC
-	-	TRBV7-2	TRBJ1-1	CASRVTGYTEAFF	TGTGCCAGCAGGGTTACAGGGTACACTGAAGCTTTCTTT
TRBD2	-	TRBV5-4	TRBJ2-1	CASSAYTGGPGNEQFF	TGTGCCAGCAGCGCGTACACGGGAGGGCCCGGCAATGAGCAGTTCTTC
-	once	TRBV28	TRBJ1-5	CASSFIGKEGWTLSGSNQPQHF	TGTGCCAGCAGTTTTATTGGTAAGGAAGGTTGGACGTTATCAGGGAGCAATCAGCCCCAGCATTTT
TRBD1	-	TRBV28	TRBJ2-3	CASSLYVQGAGDTQYF	TGTGCCAGCAGTTTATACGTACAGGGGGCCGGAGATACGCAGTATTTT
TRBD2	-	TRBV7-2	TRBJ2-1	CASSLGASGSGEQFF	TGTGCCAGCAGCTTAGGCGCTAGCGGGAGTGGTGAGCAGTTCTTC
-	-	TRBV18	TRBJ1-6	CASSPPDRISPLHF	TGTGCCAGCTCACCACCGGACAGAATTTCACCCCTCCACTTT
-	-	TRBV5-1	TRBJ2-3	CASSLLSGNGDTQYF	TGCGCCAGCAGCTTGTTAAGCGGCAACGGGGATACGCAGTATTTT
TRBD1	-	TRBV7-3	TRBJ1-2	CASSLLGGDGYTF	TGTGCCAGCAGCTTATTAGGGGGCGATGGCTACACCTTC
-	-	TRBV5-4	TRBJ2-5	CASSLQGPHQETQYF	TGTGCCAGCAGCTTGCAGGGCCCCCACCAAGAGACCCAGTACTTC
TRBD1	-	TRBV13	TRBJ2-7	CASRSPGQDYEQYF	TGTGCCAGCAGATCACCGGGACAGGACTACGAGCAGTACTTC
TRBD2	-	TRBV30	TRBJ2-2	CAWSQRERDTGELFF	TGTGCCTGGAGTCAGCGGGAGAGGGATACCGGGGAGCTGTTTTTT
TRBD1	-	TRBV6-5	TRBJ1-6	CASSRQGGDSPLHF	TGTGCCAGCAGTCGACAGGGGGGAGATTCACCCCTCCACTTT
TRBD1	-	TRBV10-1	TRBJ1-2	CASSESRTGSNGYTF	TGCGCCAGCAGTGAGTCCCGGACAGGGAGCAATGGCTACACCTTC
-	-	TRBV30	TRBJ1-4	CAWTATNEKLFF	TGTGCCTGGACTGCAACTAATGAAAAACTGTTTTTT
-	-	TRBV19	TRBJ2-7	CASSIGISYEQYF	TGTGCCAGTAGTATAGGTATCTCCTACGAGCAGTACTTC
TRBD1	-	TRBV6-5	TRBJ1-2	CASRPGTANYGYTF	TGTGCCAGCAGGCCCGGGACAGCGAACTATGGCTACACCTTC
-	-	TRBV5-1	TRBJ2-5	CASSLDQGGVRYF	TGCGCCAGCAGCTTGGATCAGGGGGGTGTCCGGTACTTC
-	-	TRBV29-1	TRBJ2-3	CSVGGPAGVGTDTQYF	TGCAGCGTTGGTGGGCCAGCAGGGGTGGGCACAGATACGCAGTATTTT
TRBD2	-	TRBV19	TRBJ2-1	CAAATSGYNEQFF	TGTGCGGCCGCGACTAGCGGCTACAATGAGCAGTTCTTC
-	-	TRBV6-5	TRBJ2-3	CASSYSTGAGGDTQYF	TGTGCCAGCAGTTACTCGACGGGGGCAGGGGGGGATACGCAGTATTTT
TRBD1	once	TRBV27	TRBJ1-6	CASSLRSTGFNSPLHF	TGTGCCAGCAGTTTACGCTCGACAGGGTTTAATTCACCCCTCCACTTT
-	-	TRBV19	TRBJ2-7	CASSISETYEQYF	TGTGCCAGTAGTATATCTGAGACCTACGAGCAGTACTTC
TRBD2	-	TRBV10-3	TRBJ2-1	CAISEVQGAGHGTGTSGRGEQFF	TGTGCCATCAGTGAGGTTCAGGGGGCGGGTCACGGAACCGGGACTAGCGGGAGAGGTGAGCAGTTCTTC
TRBD1	-	TRBV9	TRBJ1-2	CASSQPGQGYGYTF	TGTGCCAGCAGTCAACCGGGACAGGGTTATGGCTACACCTTC
TRBD2	-	TRBV5-1	TRBJ2-3	CASGNIGTSGRDTQYF	TGCGCCAGCGGGAATATAGGGACTAGCGGGAGGGATACGCAGTATTTT
TRBD2	-	TRBV2	TRBJ2-3	CASSATSGSPDTQYF	TGTGCCAGCAGTGCCACTAGCGGGAGCCCAGATACGCAGTATTTT
TRBD2	-	TRBV27	TRBJ2-1	CASSSRASGGYEQFF	TGTGCCAGCAGTTCCCGGGCTAGCGGGGGATATGAGCAGTTCTTC
-	-	TRBV7-9	TRBJ2-2	CASSLETGELFF	TGTGCCAGCAGCTTGGAGACCGGGGAGCTGTTTTTT
TRBD2	-	TRBV11-2	TRBJ2-1	CASSLAGTSGRSDNEQFF	TGTGCCAGCAGCTTAGCGGGGACTAGCGGGAGATCGGACAATGAGCAGTTCTTC
TRBD1	-	TRBV7-2	TRBJ2-1	CASSLEDRVYNEQFF	TGTGCCAGCAGCTTAGAGGACAGGGTCTACAATGAGCAGTTCTTC
-	-	TRBV7-9	TRBJ1-3	CSSSSRSQSGNTIYF	TGTTCCAGCAGCTCACGGTCACAGTCTGGAAACACCATATATTTT